A single sample gave rise to the 27 T cell receptor beta chains below, sequenced in a study of blood T cell repertoires in COVID-19. Using immunoSEQ multiplex PCR, the repertoire was profiled, and TCRdb retains in-frame clones only, with some absent. The sample yields 100,000 to 150,000 clones, approximately 82% seen once. Source material: peripheral blood. These receptor sequences come from a woman in her forties or fifties with acute or convalescent COVID-19.

The chain couples TRBV2 to TRBJ1-3; TRBD1 might be the D (5 bases). The CDR3 is 16 amino acids. In germline, CDR1 is SNHLY, CDR2 FYNNEI. Trimming shortened V by 1 base and J by 0 bases, and 10 bases separated the two germline ends. The CDR3 DNA reads as TGTGCCAGCAGTGAAGAGGGGCCCTACTCTGGAAACACCATATATTTT. It codes for CASSEEGPYSGNTIYF.

The gene calls are TRBV5-1 and TRBJ1-1; 7 nucleotides align to TRBD1. The germline V gene encodes CDR1 SGHRS and CDR2 YFSETQ. The CDR3 extends over 14 amino acids. After removal of 5 bases from V and 0 bases from J, the junction contained 4 bases not matched to a gene. The CDR3 sequence: CASRQGLMNTEAFF. Written as DNA, the CDR3 is TGCGCCAGCAGACAGGGGCTCATGAACACTGAAGCTTTCTTT.

The chain links TRBV7-3 to TRBJ2-1; tentatively, D is TRBD1 (6 bases). The CDR3 extends over 16 amino acids. V gave up 5 bases and J gave up 1 base, with 15 bases separating them. Germline V gene lookup returns CDR1 SGHTA and CDR2 FQGTGA. The CDR3 DNA reads TGTGCCAGCAGCCCCCCAGGGGCGACATCCTACAATGAGCAGTTCTTC. Translated: CASSPPGATSYNEQFF.

The rearrangement uses TRBV9 and TRBJ1-5; D uncertain. Deletions cut 6 bases from V and 0 bases from J, with 13 bases between. The CDR3 length is 15 residues. CDR1 is SGDLS and CDR2 is YYNGEE in the germline V gene. CDR3 region: CASILAGYSNQPQHF. The DNA of the CDR3 is TGTGCCAGCATCCTAGCGGGATATAGCAATCAGCCCCAGCATTTT.

This sequence joins TRBV28 and TRBJ1-3; D call uncertain. Germline CDR1 reads MDHEN; CDR2 reads SYDVKM. V was shortened by 3 bases and J by 0 bases, with 6 bases between the two germline ends. The CDR3 sequence is 14 residues long. For the CDR3, the DNA is TGTGCCAGCAGTTTCTCGGGCTCTGGAAACACCATATATTTT. This encodes CASSFSGSGNTIYF.

The chain combines TRBV5-1 with TRBJ1-1, with a possible D match to TRBD1 (6 bases). The CDR3 runs to 15 residues. Trimming took 1 base from V and 2 from J, leaving 12 bases between them. CDR1 SGHRS and CDR2 YFSETQ come from the germline V gene. CDR3 DNA: TGCGCCAGCAGCTTGTCTGGGACAAGAAACACTGAAGCTTTCTTT. This translates into CASSLSGTRNTEAFF.

This rearrangement joins TRBV7-8 to TRBJ1-2, with a tentative D call TRBD1 (6 bases). The CDR3 has 14 amino acids. V dropped 0 bases and J dropped 4 bases, with 9 bases sitting between them. In germline, CDR1 is SGHVS, CDR2 FQNEAQ. The CDR3: CASSLAGGGYGYTF. The CDR3 coding sequence is TGTGCCAGCAGCTTAGCAGGGGGGGGCTATGGCTACACCTTC.

The sample holds a few counts of this clone. The chain is built from TRBV10-3 and TRBJ1-3; tentative D call: TRBD1 (5 bases). Germline V gene data show CDR1 as ENHRY and CDR2 as SYGVKD. CDR3 length: 14 residues. V was cut by 4 bases and J by 2 bases, with 9 bases left in between. CDR3 sequence reads: CAISAKGTGNTIYF. The CDR3 DNA follows: TGTGCCATCAGTGCCAAGGGGACTGGAAACACCATATATTTT.

The rearrangement joins TRBV11-2 to TRBJ1-1; D may be TRBD1 (5 bases). The length of the CDR3 is 15 residues. The germline V gene encodes CDR1 SGHAT and CDR2 FQNNGV. V lost 6 bases, J lost 5 bases, and 19 bases lay in between. DNA for the CDR3: TGTGCCAGCAGTCCCCGGGGGGGAAAGGGGACTGAAGCTTTCTTT. Residues: CASSPRGGKGTEAFF.

The V gene is TRBV5-8, the J gene TRBJ1-6; D is unresolved. The CDR3 has 15 amino acids. Germline assignment: CDR1 SGHTS and CDR2 YDEGEE. V shed 2 bases and J shed 8 bases, with 14 bases lying between them. CDR3 coding DNA: TGTGCCAGCAGCTTCTCTAAGTCGCCTCATTCACCCCTCCACTTT. Translation: CASSFSKSPHSPLHF. The entire variable domain, with the rest obtained from reference TRBV5-8 and TRBJ1-6, is as follows: EAGVTQSPTHLIKTRGQQATLRCSPISGHTSVYWYQQALGLGLQFLLWYDEGEERNRGNFPPRFSGRQFPNYSSELNVNALELEDSALYLCASSFSKSPHSPLHFGNGTRLTVT.

The rearrangement links TRBV7-9 to TRBJ2-3; 7 nucleotides align to TRBD1. V lost 5 bases to trimming and J lost 7 bases; unmatched junction nucleotides: 6. CDR1 SEHNR and CDR2 FQNEAQ come from the germline V gene (reference sequence). CDR3 length equals 13 residues. In nucleotides, the CDR3 is TGTGCCAGCAGCCCGGGGACAGTTCATACGCAGTATTTT. As protein: CASSPGTVHTQYF.

This clone came up a few times. The chain is built from TRBV5-1 and TRBJ2-1; no clear D. The length of the CDR3 is 14 residues. V was pared by 1 base and J by 4 bases, with 9 bases between. Germline V gives CDR1 SGHRS, CDR2 YFSETQ. The CDR3 DNA sequence: TGCGCCAGCAGCTTGTCGAGCGCTTACAATGAGCAGTTCTTC. It is translated as CASSLSSAYNEQFF.

For the CDR3, the DNA is TGCGCCAGCAGCTTGGGTTCGTCGGGAGGCTTTTCCTACGAGCAGTACTTC. Translation: CASSLGSSGGFSYEQYF. The V gene is TRBV5-1, the J gene TRBJ2-7; 7 nucleotides agree with TRBD2. This CDR3 has 17 amino acids. The germline V gene has CDR1 SGHRS and CDR2 YFSETQ. The V gene end was trimmed by 0 bases and the J gene end by 1 base; junction bases not matched to a gene: 10.

In its sample, this clone was seen once. V is TRBV6-6 and J is TRBJ2-3; D is perhaps TRBD2 (5 bases). V lost 6 bases and J 2 bases, leaving 15 bases between the germline ends. The CDR3 spans 15 residues. CDR1 is MNHNY and CDR2 is SVGAGI in the germline V gene (reference sequence). The CDR3 sequence is CASSATGSDTDTQYF. CDR3 sequence (DNA): TGTGCCAGCAGCGCCACGGGTAGCGACACAGATACGCAGTATTTT.

The chain is built from TRBV18 and TRBJ2-3, with 9 positions matching TRBD2. Germline CDR1 and CDR2: KGHSH and LQKENI. This CDR3 comprises 15 residues. Trimming removed 1 base from V and 3 bases from J; junction bases left unmatched: 2. The DNA for the CDR3 is TGTGCCAGCTCACCACGGCTAGCGGGAACAGATACGCAGTATTTT. Translated: CASSPRLAGTDTQYF.

This clone was detected only a few times. V and J are TRBV7-9 and TRBJ2-7; 9 bases are a match to TRBD1. J lost 5 bases, V lost 4 bases, and 0 bases had no gene match. The CDR3 contains 12 residues. In germline, CDR1 is SEHNR, CDR2 FQNEAQ (reference sequence). CDR3 sequence reads: CASSWTGDEQYF. DNA for the CDR3: TGTGCCAGCAGCTGGACAGGGGACGAGCAGTACTTC.

The sample holds a few counts of this clone. The CDR3 DNA is TGCAGCGTGCAGGGCGTTGGCTACACCTTC. Amino acid sequence: CSVQGVGYTF. The chain links TRBV29-1 to TRBJ1-2; a possible D gene is TRBD1 (5 bases). Germline values: CDR1 SQVTM, CDR2 ANQGSEA. The V end was cut by 6 bases, the J end by 7 bases, with 9 bases between. There are 10 residues in the CDR3.

The rearrangement links TRBV27 to TRBJ1-1; 7 bases are a match to TRBD1. J gave up 8 bases and V 0 bases, and 12 bases lay outside the gene matches. This CDR3 contains 16 residues. CDR1 and CDR2 from the germline V gene are MNHEY and SMNVEV (reference sequence). The CDR3 region has the DNA TGTGCCAGCAGTTTATCAGGGGGCGCATACGCGCACGAAGCTTTCTTT. Translating it yields CASSLSGGAYAHEAFF.

This chain joins TRBV19 and TRBJ1-5; tentatively, D is TRBD1 (5 bases). CDR3 length: 12 residues. Germline values: CDR1 LNHDA, CDR2 SQIVND (reference sequence). V dropped 5 bases and J dropped 7 bases, with 9 bases sitting between them. The CDR3 sequence is CASSDRTQPQHF. The CDR3 nucleotides read TGTGCCAGTAGTGACAGAACACAGCCCCAGCATTTT.

This clone was detected only a few times. The chain recombines TRBV7-3 with TRBJ2-5; 8 bases line up with TRBD1. CDR1 is SGHTA and CDR2 is FQGTGA in the germline V gene. The CDR3 runs 13 residues. J gave up 5 bases and V 5 bases, and 4 bases lay outside the gene matches. The CDR3 nucleotides are TGTGCCAGCAGCGGAAACAGGGGGGAGACCCAGTACTTC. Residues: CASSGNRGETQYF.

This clone was recorded once. The V gene is TRBV7-2, the J gene TRBJ1-1, with D unresolved. Trimming cost V 5 bases and J 1 base, with 8 bases left between them. The CDR3 is 13 residues long. Germline V gene lookup returns CDR1 SGHTA and CDR2 FQGNSA. In DNA, the CDR3 is TGTGCCAGCAGCATAAAGAGGAACACTGAAGCTTTCTTT. This translates into CASSIKRNTEAFF.

A few counts support this clone. V usage is TRBV7-9 and J usage is TRBJ2-7; D unclear. V lost 1 base and J lost 2, with 6 bases in between. Germline V gene data show CDR1 as SEHNR and CDR2 as FQNEAQ (reference sequence). CDR3 length equals 13 residues. The CDR3 spells CASSLGDTYEQYF. DNA of the CDR3: TGTGCCAGCAGCTTAGGAGACACCTACGAGCAGTACTTC. The full variable domain, completed using reference TRBV7-9 and TRBJ2-7, is DTGVSQNPRHKITKRGQNVTFRCDPISEHNRLYWYRQTLGQGPEFLTYFQNEAQLEKSRLLSDRFSAERPKGSFSTLEIQRTEQGDSAMYLCASSLGDTYEQYFGPGTRLTVT.

The V gene is TRBV5-1, the J gene TRBJ2-2; 7 positions agree with TRBD1. This CDR3 comprises 16 residues. The V and J ends lost 2 bases and 3 bases, in that order; junction bases with no gene match: 7. Germline assignment: CDR1 SGHRS and CDR2 YFSETQ. The CDR3 here is CASSLIADRDTGELFF. DNA for the CDR3: TGCGCCAGCAGCTTAATCGCTGACAGGGACACCGGGGAGCTGTTTTTT.

The genes are TRBV5-1 and TRBJ1-1; a weak D match, TRBD1 (6 bases). CDR1 is SGHRS and CDR2 is YFSETQ in the germline V gene. This CDR3 comprises 14 residues. Between the trimmed V and J ends, which lost 0 bases and 5 bases, there was a span of 11 bases. Here the CDR3 reads CASSLGQGSTEAFF. In DNA form, the CDR3 reads TGCGCCAGCAGCTTGGGGCAGGGGAGTACTGAAGCTTTCTTT. The full variable domain, with the rest looked up from reference TRBV5-1 and TRBJ1-1, is KAGVTQTPRYLIKTRGQQVTLSCSPISGHRSVSWYQQTPGQGLQFLFEYFSETQRNKGNFPGRFSGRQFSNSRSEMNVSTLELGDSALYLCASSLGQGSTEAFFGQGTRLTVV.

Remarks on this clone: A junction end diverges from the germline sequence, so it may reflect a read error. Here the CDR3 reads CASSPRQGSTEAFF. The CDR3 DNA follows: TGTGCTAGCAGCCCCCGACAGGGGAGTACTGAAGCTTTCTTT. This chain connects TRBV7-7 to TRBJ1-1; 8 bases match TRBD1. Germline V CDR1 and CDR2: SSHAT, FNYEAQ (reference sequence). The CDR3 extends over 14 amino acids.

The genes are TRBV19 and TRBJ1-5, with 7 bases identical to TRBD1. The CDR3 sequence is 14 residues long. CDR1 LNHDA and CDR2 SQIVND come from the germline V gene (reference sequence). Losses at the gene ends were 5 bases for V and 3 bases for J; bases not matched to a gene: 4. Here the CDR3 DNA reads TGTGCCAGTAGTTCGGACAGGAACAATCAGCCCCAGCATTTT. Protein product: CASSSDRNNQPQHF. Variable domain in full (rest from reference TRBV19 and TRBJ1-5): DGGITQSPKYLFRKEGQNVTLSCEQNLNHDAMYWYRQDPGQGLRLIYYSQIVNDFQKGDIAEGYSVSREKKESFPLTVTSAQKNPTAFYLCASSSDRNNQPQHFGDGTRLSIL.

The chain uses TRBV14 and TRBJ1-2, with unresolved D. CDR1 is SGHDN and CDR2 is FVKESK in the germline V gene. The V and J ends lost 4 bases and 6 bases respectively, with 18 bases between them. The CDR3 spans 15 residues. The CDR3 coding sequence is TGTGCCAGCAGCCTCCCTCGGGAGGGAGAGGATGGCTACACCTTC. Translating it yields CASSLPREGEDGYTF.